The entry that follows covers one T cell receptor beta chain sequence. Germline loops: CDR1 MDHEN, CDR2 SYDVKM. This CDR3 has 16 residues. V gave up 1 base and J gave up 4 bases, with 16 bases separating them. This sample is part of a study of OX40 agonist ivuxolimab in advanced cancers. TCRdb's copy holds only in-frame clones and misses some; the assay was immunoSEQ multiplex PCR. The table records around 25,000 clones, approximately 83% of them present only once. Specimen: CD4+ or CD8+ T cells sorted from blood, collected in a trial of the OX40 agonist ivuxolimab. The chain carries TRBV28 and TRBJ2-5; TRBD2 is a possible D gene (5 bases). The source of this sequence is an adult with an advanced solid tumor such as melanoma, head and neck, liver or kidney cancer. CDR3 bases: TGTGCCAGCAGTTTATTATCCGGGGTCGAAGGAGAGACCCAGTACTTC. It is translated as CASSLLSGVEGETQYF.